The sequence of this T cell receptor (beta chain) was determined in a study of cytomegalovirus exposure and HLA in healthy donors (TCRdb year 2017). With respect to the entire study: An earlier analysis of 587 of the donors reported 276 Gb of sequence data and 100 million to 120 million unique TCR beta sequences obtained from about 180 million T cells. An early release that covered about 600 HLA-typed donors contained around 300 gigabases of sequencing data and tens of millions of unique TCR sequences. Among the 398 genotyped donors, around 81% belonged to the genetic ancestry cluster associated with self-reported Caucasian donors. The study aimed to test whether cataloging public T cell receptors could reveal signatures of past pathogen exposure. The study profiled the T cell repertoires of under 850 subjects by immunosequencing and related them to cytomegalovirus serostatus. A separate validation cohort of more than 100 different subjects was used in addition to the roughly 620-subject first cohort. The study combined high-throughput TCR immunosequencing, statistical association of individual TCRs with disease status, and machine learning to predict cytomegalovirus infection status. A later analysis re-analyzed previously published TCR beta repertoires from 666 donors and added high-resolution HLA genotyping to study TCR occurrence patterns. Rather than drawing on any new phenotypic data, the later analysis identified candidate immune exposures from TCR beta sequences and the way those sequences occurred across donors. An earlier analysis of 587 of the donors used high-throughput TCR beta sequencing to judge whether each TCR beta V gene segment behaved as functional or pseudogenic. Donor age, sex, ethnicity and CMV serostatus were compiled alongside the repertoire data. A later genetic analysis used genome-wide SNP genotypes for about three fifths of the roughly 700 donors, treating that subset as a discovery cohort. All discovery cohort repertoires had been generated using a single sequencing platform. HLA typing included class I and class II loci at four-digit resolution. Typing coverage differed by locus: A, B, C, DRB1 and DQB1 were typed in roughly 620-640 donors, DQA1 in 522, DPA1 in approximately 600, and DPB1 in around 490. Five DR-DQ haplotypes were treated as single units for association and clustering because of strong linkage in the cohort. Among some 400 genotyped donors of the cohort, an average of approximately 200,000 unique TCR beta nucleotide sequences was sequenced per donor, of which about 18% were non-productive. Study-wide findings and limitations: Only TCR beta chains were sequenced in this cohort, and the absence of alpha or paired-chain data limited detectable features. The authors suggested that the approach could potentially be generalized to other disease states and immunological phenotypes. Sequencing depth was assumed to be roughly uniform across donors in the presence/absence analyses, though that assumption may not hold. Assigning TCR associations to individual alleles was difficult when HLA alleles, especially DR and DQ, strongly co-occurred. According to a later analysis, TCR association rates differed among HLA loci, with DRB1 alleles showing the most associated TCRs and HLA-C alleles showing the fewest. A cluster of highly shared sequence variants was judged likely to represent a technical artifact of the sequencing pipeline. The 87-base-pair reads could not distinguish some IMGT-functional V segments, including TRBV6-2 and TRBV6-3, so those segments were excluded. Three of the identified cytomegalovirus-associated TCR beta chains were confirmed in vitro to be specific for cytomegalovirus antigens. Because HLA typing was unavailable for some donors at each locus, only the typed subset was used in association tests. Most TCR sequences were observed very rarely across donors, whereas some public TCRs were present in many individuals. In a later genetic analysis, a missense DCLRE1C variant was associated with V-gene and J-gene trimming of TCR beta chains, and the association was replicated in an independent cohort. Linkage disequilibrium might explain the correlated functional status among segregating V segments, but an unknown experimental factor could not be ruled out. A further reported finding was that TCR beta sequences accurately predicted the HLA-A and HLA-B alleles for most subjects in the first cohort. The study listed 164 TCR beta chains as associated with cytomegalovirus. According to a later analysis, parvovirus B19, influenza, CMV and Epstein-Barr virus appeared linked to several top co-occurrence clusters. A later analysis associated around 16,000 TCR beta sequences with specific HLA alleles at a false discovery rate of 0.05. Cytomegalovirus status was reported to be diagnosed by the classifier with high specificity and sensitivity in both the original and validation cohorts. A later analysis found that most CMV-associated TCR beta chains appeared HLA-restricted, with HLA associations seemingly driven largely by CMV exposure. The earlier analysis of 587 of the donors excluded approximately 17 rarely observed V segments, including chromosome 9 orphons, because counts were too low. In a later genetic analysis, fewer N-insertions in productive TCRs were reported among donors in an Asian-associated ancestry cluster than the roughly 640-donor mean. An earlier analysis of some 590 of the donors showed that most TCR beta V segments appeared in productive rearrangements either about 90% or about 30% of the time, which broadly matched IMGT annotations. A later analysis found that HLA-associated TCR beta chains were more clonally expanded and had lower generation probabilities than equally common non-associated chains. CMV serostatus was the only immune exposure information available for the cohort.

Including cysteine and phenylalanine, the CDR3 has 13 amino acids. Just CDR3 DNA is preserved here, 39 bases in frame from base 1. Per the germline V gene, SQVTM is the CDR1 and ANQGSEA is the CDR2. For this chain, trimming is 7 bases at the V end and 4 bases at the J end, and the number of junction bases without a gene match is 9. Worth noting for this clone: No antigen is known for it. Qualities for individual bases were not recorded, and no much larger clone is one base off.

Library method: the immunoSEQ multiplex PCR assay. For the multiplex PCR, a mixture combining 60 forward primers for TCR Vbeta segments and 13 reverse primers for TCR Jbeta segments was used. A multiplex PCR assay on genomic DNA amplified the CDR3 region of rearranged TCR beta genes. On the Illumina HiSeq System, the amplified TCR beta libraries were sequenced as 87-base-pair reads. The authors' analysis ran thus. A later analysis tallied tens of millions of unique TCR beta chains across the 640 or so repertoires, and some 10 million of those chains were shared by two or more donors. A nearest-neighbor algorithm error-corrected the raw reads and collapsed the reads into unique sequences, merging closely related sequences to remove PCR and sequencing errors. To assign V, D and J gene segments, CDR3 sequences were aligned to IMGT reference sequences. For a sequence to be retained, at least a six-nucleotide match to both a V gene segment and a J gene segment was required. Rearrangements were classified as productive when the CDR3 lacked stop codons and remained in frame with V and J, and all other rearrangements were classified as non-productive. CDR3 was defined according to IMGT convention as the region running from the second conserved V-encoded cysteine to the conserved J-encoded phenylalanine. Sequences without an unambiguous match to a single V gene segment were excluded from the earlier analysis of about 600 of the donors. An earlier analysis of 550 to 650 of the donors classified V segments as functional when productive rearrangements were above 56.7% and as segregating when the standard deviation between donors was above 5%. A statistical classification framework was developed to diagnose cytomegalovirus status using the catalog of TCR beta chain sequences. In a later analysis, V and J genes were assigned by comparing TCR nucleotide sequences against IMGT/GENE-DB human TR gene sequences. In a later analysis, CDR3 sequences and most-parsimonious VDJ recombination scenarios were assigned using the TCRdist pipeline. In a later analysis, each TCR beta chain was defined by its CDR3 amino acid sequence together with its V-gene family, and reads without a unique V-gene family were excluded. To address suspected cross-contamination and a sequencing artifact, a later analysis removed 550 to 750 highly shared, low-generation-probability nucleotide sequences. A later analysis calculated a clonal expansion index for each public chain from normalized within-repertoire ranks of inferred template counts. In a later analysis, generation probabilities were computed with a VDJ recombination model fitted to out-of-frame rearrangements, and the resulting probabilities were checked against IGoR. A later analysis scored TCR-TCR, TCR-HLA and TCR-CMV co-occurrence with hypergeometric tests, applying a repertoire-size bias correction to TCR pairs. To estimate false discovery rates, a later analysis permuted the HLA or CMV assignments 20 times. A later analysis grouped co-occurring TCRs with DBSCAN, adding TCRdist sequence similarity when clustering within HLA-allele-positive subsets. Co-occurrence clustering excluded repertoires with fewer than 30,000 or more than 120,000 public chains, plus five with anomalous nucleotide sharing. Held by TCRdb, this immuneACCESS table contains in-frame sequences only and omits some clones. Under half of the omission traces to an unresolved V gene where checked; the cause of the rest is unknown. V, J and clone size are taken as reported in that table, and D and trimming were inferred from the DNA itself. The sample table shows more than 90,000 clones, and roughly 70% are seen once. Roughly 10% of the sample belongs to the ten largest clones.

The cohort comprised several hundred healthy bone marrow donors. At the time of sampling, all cohort members were nominally healthy, though unrecorded immune exposures were likely present. The donor was CMV seropositive and was included in the group of 250 to 350 seropositive cohort members. A peripheral blood sample was provided by each donor, and peripheral blood mononuclear cells were used for TCR beta sequencing. The Qiagen DNeasy Blood Extraction Kit was used to extract genomic DNA from the blood cell samples. The sequencing sample was made of PBMCs. The clonotype comes from a man aged 25-45 years in good health and CMV-seropositive. The V gene is TRBV29-1 and the J gene is TRBJ1-2, with 7 bases in between that match TRBD1. The nucleotides are TGCAGCGCCACCTCCGGGACAGCCTATGGCTACACCTTC. This is translated as CSATSGTAYGYTF.